Presented here are 31 T cell receptor beta chains from one specimen sequenced in a study of cytotoxic CD8 clonotypes in ibrutinib-treated CLL. Produced via immunoSEQ multiplex PCR; TCRdb's table is partial and in-frame only. Of about 140,000 clones in the sample, approximately 77% were seen once. The material was PBMCs, obtained after 12 months of ibrutinib treatment. Receptors originate from a human donor with chronic lymphocytic leukemia.

This chain connects TRBV15 to TRBJ2-2; D not certain. CDR3 length: 12 residues. CDR1 is LNHNV, CDR2 YYDKDF, per germline (reference sequence). V dropped 1 base and J dropped 17 bases, with 14 bases sitting between them. DNA of the CDR3: TGTGCCACCAGCAGAGCCGATTCCCCCCACTTTTTT. Protein sequence: CATSRADSPHFF.

The genes are TRBV2 and TRBJ2-3; no clear D. The germline V and J ends were trimmed by 5 bases and 5 bases, with 11 bases remaining between them. Germline V gives CDR1 SNHLY, CDR2 FYNNEI. CDR3 length: 13 residues. The CDR3 sequence: CASSMQGVDTQYF. In nucleotides, the CDR3 is TGTGCCAGCAGTATGCAAGGAGTAGATACGCAGTATTTT.

V gene TRBV5-1 combines with J gene TRBJ2-3; no clear D gene. Trimming left V 4 bases short and J 2 bases short, with 11 bases between. Germline V gene sequence: CDR1 SGHRS, CDR2 YFSETQ. This CDR3 region has 14 residues. DNA for the CDR3: TGCGCCAGCAGCCCTGGCTCACCCACAGATACGCAGTATTTT. Encoded protein: CASSPGSPTDTQYF.

This rearrangement joins TRBV5-1 to TRBJ2-1; TRBD2 aligns across 12 bases. The CDR3 covers 16 residues. With V trimmed by 4 bases and J by 0 bases, 2 bases remained unmatched. Germline assignment: CDR1 SGHRS and CDR2 YFSETQ. The CDR3: CASSRGLAGSYNEQFF. CDR3 in DNA: TGCGCCAGCAGCCGGGGACTAGCGGGCTCCTACAATGAGCAGTTCTTC.

This clone appeared many times. This chain connects TRBV7-8 to TRBJ2-3, with 8 bases identical to TRBD1. The V segment lost 3 bases and the J segment 4 bases; nucleotides outside the gene matches: 6. The CDR3 has 15 amino acids. Germline values: CDR1 SGHVS, CDR2 FQNEAQ. The CDR3 DNA is TGTGCCAGCAGCTTGGACAGGGTCCGCGCAGATACGCAGTATTTT. It translates to CASSLDRVRADTQYF. Drawing the rest from reference TRBV7-8 and TRBJ2-3, the complete variable domain is GAGVSQSPRYKVAKRGQDVALRCDPISGHVSLFWYQQALGQGPEFLTYFQNEAQLDKSGLPSDRFFAERPEGSVSTLKIQRTQQEDSAVYLCASSLDRVRADTQYFGPGTRLTVL.

V usage is TRBV7-2 and J usage is TRBJ2-1; TRBD1 or TRBD2 may be the D gene (6 bases each). Germline V gives CDR1 SGHTA, CDR2 FQGNSA. Trimming took off 5 bases at V and 3 bases at J, with 14 bases between the two ends. The CDR3 consists of 15 residues. The CDR3 sequence is CASSPPGAGYNEQFF. Written as DNA, the CDR3 is TGTGCCAGCAGCCCGCCGGGGGCCGGCTACAATGAGCAGTTCTTC.

Only a few counts were recorded for this clone. The rearrangement uses TRBV18 and TRBJ1-6; no reliable D call. The germline CDR1 and CDR2 sequences are KGHSH and LQKENI. V lost 2 bases, J lost 6 bases, and 11 bases lay in between. There are 15 residues in the CDR3. The CDR3 bases are TGTGCCAGCTCACCAGAGGTCGGAGGTAATTCACCCCTCCACTTT. Translation: CASSPEVGGNSPLHF.

The chain has TRBV11-2 and TRBJ2-1, with 9 positions matching TRBD2. In germline, CDR1 is SGHAT, CDR2 FQNNGV. CDR3 length: 15 residues. With 3 bases clipped from V and 2 bases from J, the junction kept 2 bases outside the gene matches. Here the CDR3 reads CASSFLAGTYNEQFF. CDR3 in DNA: TGTGCCAGCAGCTTCCTAGCGGGGACCTACAATGAGCAGTTCTTC.

V is TRBV14 and J is TRBJ2-5, with D tentatively TRBD2 (6 bases). The germline V and J ends were trimmed by 3 bases and 5 bases, with 13 bases remaining between them. In germline, CDR1 is SGHDN, CDR2 FVKESK. This CDR3 is built from 14 residues. The CDR3 DNA is TGTGCCAGCAGCCACAAGGGGAGCGGGGAGACCCAGTACTTC. Its translation is CASSHKGSGETQYF.

In nucleotides, the CDR3 is TGTGCCAGCAGTGGACAGGGGTTGGTCGAGCAGTACTTC. This translates into CASSGQGLVEQYF. The chain combines TRBV6-5 with TRBJ2-5, with TRBD1 matching over 9 bases. The J call may not be correct, given that the DNA end is closer to TRBJ2-7. Per the germline V gene, CDR1 is MNHEY and CDR2 is SVGAGI. CDR3 length equals 13 residues.

The CDR3 sequence is CASSSAGFHQPQHF. CDR3 nucleotides: TGTGCCAGCAGCTCGGCAGGGTTCCATCAGCCCCAGCATTTT. V and J are TRBV5-6 and TRBJ1-5, with D possibly matching TRBD1 (5 bases). Trimming removed 3 bases from V and 5 bases from J, with 12 bases in between. The CDR3 has 14 residues. In germline, CDR1 is SGHDT, CDR2 YYEEEE.

The chain combines TRBV5-6 with TRBJ2-7; D is unclear. In germline, CDR1 is SGHDT, CDR2 YYEEEE. The CDR3 loop spans 12 amino acids. Trimming removed 1 base at V and 4 bases at J, with 6 bases between. The CDR3 is CASSLLGYEQYF. The CDR3 coding sequence is TGTGCCAGCAGCTTGTTGGGGTACGAGCAGTACTTC. Full variable domain (remainder filled in from reference TRBV5-6 and TRBJ2-7): DAGVTQSPTHLIKTRGQQVTLRCSPKSGHDTVSWYQQALGQGPQFIFQYYEEEERQRGNFPDRFSGHQFPNYSSELNVNALLLGDSALYLCASSLLGYEQYFGPGTRLTVT.

J is TRBJ1-2 and V is TRBV6-4, with D maybe TRBD1 (5 bases). Germline CDR1 is MRHNA and CDR2 is SNTAGT. This CDR3 region has 12 residues. Trimming shortened V by 2 bases and J by 8 bases, and 9 bases separated the two germline ends. Here the CDR3 reads CASSDRQGGYTF. DNA of the CDR3: TGTGCCAGCAGTGACCGGCAGGGAGGCTACACCTTC.

The chain recombines TRBV5-1 with TRBJ2-1; 7 bases map to TRBD1. The V gene's germline CDR1 is SGHRS and CDR2 YFSETQ. The junction had 4 bases not matched to a gene; V was cut back by 4 bases and J by 0 bases. The CDR3 is 15 residues long. The CDR3: CASSPGDSSYNEQFF. The CDR3 bases are TGCGCCAGCAGCCCCGGGGACAGCTCCTACAATGAGCAGTTCTTC.

The rearrangement links TRBV6-5 to TRBJ2-7; D gene uncertain. Germline loops: CDR1 MNHEY, CDR2 SVGAGI. The CDR3 consists of 14 residues. Trimming removed 0 bases from V and 0 bases from J, with 6 bases in between. The CDR3 protein is CASSYSAGSYEQYF. Written as DNA, the CDR3 is TGTGCCAGCAGTTACTCGGCAGGCTCCTACGAGCAGTACTTC.

J is TRBJ1-1 and V is TRBV5-1; 8 bases match TRBD1. This CDR3 spans 15 amino acids. Germline-derived CDR1 and CDR2 are SGHRS and YFSETQ. Trimming removed 3 bases from V and 1 base from J; junction bases left unmatched: 5. The CDR3 sequence: CASSSQGTGNTEAFF. CDR3 nucleotides: TGCGCCAGCAGCTCGCAAGGGACAGGGAACACTGAAGCTTTCTTT.

The V and J genes are TRBV9 and TRBJ2-3, with D possibly matching TRBD2 (6 bases). V was clipped by 0 bases and J by 1 base, with 12 bases between them. This CDR3 spans 16 amino acids. CDR1 is SGDLS, CDR2 YYNGEE, per germline. DNA for the CDR3: TGTGCCAGCAGCGTAGAGACGGGAGTAGGCACAGATACGCAGTATTTT. Amino acids: CASSVETGVGTDTQYF.

The chain joins TRBV28 to TRBJ2-4; no definite D call. Trimming cost V 5 bases and J 0 bases, with 11 bases left between them. This CDR3 is built from 15 residues. Germline values: CDR1 MDHEN, CDR2 SYDVKM. The CDR3 reads CASSPATLAKNIQYF. As DNA, the CDR3 is TGTGCCAGCAGTCCTGCAACACTAGCCAAAAACATTCAGTACTTC.

The gene calls are TRBV18 and TRBJ1-1, with D unresolved. The CDR3 has 13 residues. The V end was cut by 4 bases, the J end by 5 bases, with 11 bases between. Germline V gene sequence: CDR1 KGHSH, CDR2 LQKENI. For the CDR3, the DNA is TGTGCCAGCTCACTGCTAGGAGAGACTGAAGCTTTCTTT. Amino acid sequence: CASSLLGETEAFF.

The chain recombines TRBV19 with TRBJ2-2, with a possible D match to TRBD1 (5 bases). Deletions cut 11 bases from V and 0 bases from J, with 13 bases between. CDR1 LNHDA and CDR2 SQIVND come from the germline V gene (reference sequence). The CDR3 has 14 residues. The CDR3 reads CAGRASANTGELFF. CDR3 nucleotide sequence: TGTGCCGGCAGGGCTTCTGCGAACACCGGGGAGCTGTTTTTT.

To note about this clone: This sample also contains other DNA sequences that code for the same CDR3. This rearrangement joins TRBV5-1 to TRBJ1-1; TRBD1 matches 11 bases. CDR3 length: 14 amino acids. V dropped 4 bases and J dropped 4; count of bases not matched to a gene: 3. Germline V CDR1 and CDR2: SGHRS, YFSETQ. CDR3 sequence reads: CASSQGTGGTEAFF. For the CDR3, the DNA is TGCGCCAGCAGCCAAGGGACAGGGGGCACTGAAGCTTTCTTT.

The chain is built from TRBV2 and TRBJ2-5; D remains unclear. The CDR3 runs 12 residues. The germline CDR1 and CDR2 sequences are SNHLY and FYNNEI. The V gene lost 6 bases and the J gene lost 3 bases, with 8 bases spanning the gap. CDR3 nucleotide sequence: TGTGCCAGCAGACAGTTAGAAGAGACCCAGTACTTC. Its protein is CASRQLEETQYF. Combining the CDR3 with reference TRBV2 and TRBJ2-5 gives the whole variable domain EPEVTQTPSHQVTQMGQEVILRCVPISNHLYFYWYRQILGQKVEFLVSFYNNEISEKSEIFDDQFSVERPDGSNFTLKIRSTKLEDSAMYFCASRQLEETQYFGPGTRLLVL.

The rearrangement links TRBV7-9 to TRBJ2-5; no reliable D call. Trimming took 2 bases from V and 0 from J, leaving 4 bases between them. CDR3 size: 13 residues. The V gene's germline CDR1 is SEHNR and CDR2 FQNEAQ (reference sequence). The CDR3 loop is CASSLTDQETQYF. The DNA of the CDR3 is TGTGCCAGCAGCTTAACGGACCAAGAGACCCAGTACTTC. Together with reference TRBV7-9 and TRBJ2-5, the CDR3 gives the full variable domain: DTGVSQNPRHKITKRGQNVTFRCDPISEHNRLYWYRQTLGQGPEFLTYFQNEAQLEKSRLLSDRFSAERPKGSFSTLEIQRTEQGDSAMYLCASSLTDQETQYFGPGTRLLVL.

This sequence joins TRBV6-5 and TRBJ2-7, with no clear D. The CDR3 is 12 residues long. V shed 2 bases and J shed 6 bases, with 8 bases lying between them. Germline V gives CDR1 MNHEY, CDR2 SVGAGI. CDR3 amino acids: CASSYTHGEQYF. The CDR3 DNA sequence: TGTGCCAGCAGTTACACCCACGGCGAGCAGTACTTC.

The rearrangement joins TRBV4-2 to TRBJ1-1, with D maybe TRBD1 (6 bases). Germline V gene data show CDR1 as LGHNA and CDR2 as YNFKEQ. The CDR3 spans 16 residues. Trimming cost V 1 base and J 1 base, with 13 bases left between them. CDR3 protein: CASSQVLGGRNTEAFF. DNA of the CDR3: TGTGCCAGCAGCCAAGTCCTAGGGGGACGGAACACTGAAGCTTTCTTT.

The V call is TRBV6-5, the J call TRBJ1-1; D perhaps matches TRBD1 (6 bases). V lost 8 bases to trimming and J lost 5 bases, with 15 bases between them. The germline V gene has CDR1 MNHEY and CDR2 SVGAGI. This CDR3 comprises 13 residues. CDR3 loop: CASHGQLTTEAFF. CDR3 in DNA: TGTGCCAGCCATGGACAGTTAACAACTGAAGCTTTCTTT.

This clone showed up just a few times. This chain links TRBV28 with TRBJ1-2, with TRBD1 matching over 7 bases. This CDR3 spans 14 amino acids. V shed 6 bases, J shed 4 bases, and the junction held 8 bases outside the gene matches. In germline, CDR1 is MDHEN, CDR2 SYDVKM. The CDR3 here is CASSYRGAIYGYTF. The CDR3 coding sequence is TGTGCCAGCAGCTACAGGGGCGCAATCTATGGCTACACCTTC.

V usage is TRBV7-2 and J usage is TRBJ1-1; 9 bases match TRBD1. CDR3 length: 14 residues. Germline trimming cut 4 bases from V and 11 bases from J; bases unmatched to any gene: 11. Per the germline V gene, CDR1 is SGHTA and CDR2 is FQGNSA. The CDR3 reads CASSSTADRGYAFF. As DNA, the CDR3 is TGTGCCAGCAGCTCCACGGCGGACAGGGGATATGCTTTCTTT.

This chain links TRBV7-3 with TRBJ2-2; 7 bases map to TRBD2. Germline lookup yields CDR1 SGHTA and CDR2 FQGTGA. The CDR3 consists of 17 residues. V lost 0 bases to trimming and J lost 0 bases; unmatched junction nucleotides: 4. As DNA, the CDR3 is TGTGCCAGCAGCTTAACGCGGGAGAGCGCGAACACCGGGGAGCTGTTTTTT. Translated: CASSLTRESANTGELFF.

The chain has TRBV7-3 and TRBJ2-1; 12 bases agree with TRBD2. The V gene's germline CDR1 is SGHTA and CDR2 FQGTGA. CDR3 length equals 15 residues. Trimming cost V 0 bases and J 9 bases; bases outside gene matches: 3. In nucleotides, the CDR3 is TGTGCCAGCAGCTTAACACTAGCGGGAGGAGGTGAGCAGTTCTTC. As protein: CASSLTLAGGGEQFF.

This clone showed up just a few times. The rearrangement joins TRBV11-2 to TRBJ2-7; 8 positions match TRBD1. The germline V gene has CDR1 SGHAT and CDR2 FQNNGV. V shed 4 bases, J shed 5 bases, and the junction held 4 bases outside the gene matches. This CDR3 contains 13 residues. CDR3 loop: CASSWDRTNEQYF. CDR3 DNA: TGTGCCAGCAGCTGGGACAGGACCAACGAGCAGTACTTC.